This paragraph covers one T cell receptor (beta chain) sequence. The antigen this receptor binds is unknown. No clone much larger than this one lies a single base away; base qualities are absent. V sheds 3 bases and J sheds 6 bases, leaving 17 bases between their ends. Via the germline V gene, CDR1 is SNHLY and CDR2 FYNNEI. From the cysteine up to the phenylalanine, the CDR3 has a length of 15 residues. This entry keeps only the CDR3 DNA: 45 bases, framed from base 1. This specimen belongs to a study of early T cells in non-severe SARS-CoV-2 infection (dated by TCRdb to the early 2020s). A note on the overall study: Because TCR sequencing was done on bulk RNA from unsorted whole blood, the alpha and beta chains could not be paired.

The study was a case-control design nested within a healthcare worker cohort in London, UK, with weekly nasopharyngeal swab PCR tests and blood sampling. Healthcare workers were recruited between 23 and 31 March 2020, during the week of the UK lockdown, and were followed weekly for up to roughly 16 weeks. Overall study outcomes, separate from this receptor: VDJdb matching was skewed toward anti-spike CD8 responses and likely underestimated virus-specific expansions by missing private and CD4 specificities.

Library method: 5' RACE. Sequencing was performed on a NextSeq 500. In the TCR library protocol, unique molecular identifiers were attached to individual cDNA molecules to correct for PCR bias and sequencing error. TCR alpha and beta chains were both sequenced, and the abundances of alpha and beta sequences in each sample were closely correlated with each other. Per the source publication's procedure: Decombinator V4 was used to annotate the V gene, J gene and CDR3 of the TCR sequences. Expanded TCRs were defined as changing significantly between any two time points under a Poisson model with p below 0.0001. TCR abundances were normalised to the total number of TCRs sequenced per sample and expressed as counts per million. MAIT TCRs were defined by TRAV1-2 paired with TRAJ12, TRAJ20 or TRAJ33, and iNKT TCRs by TRAV10 paired with TRAJ18. VDJdb, accessed on 1 November 2021, was searched for TCRs annotated for CMV, EBV and SARS-CoV-2, and TCRs annotated for more than one antigen were excluded. Using fastp trimming at Q25 and MiXCR clonotype assembly, TCRdb reanalyzed the public sequencing data and kept in-frame beta chains. Rows merge per CDR3 protein into single entries with the most common DNA and genes. The V and J calls follow TCRdb's processing rather than the paper's. A total of approximately 110,000 distinct CDR3 sequences appear in this sample, more than 12% of them only once. The ten largest clones represent 20% to 25% of the sample.

Material for sequencing was whole blood. The sequence joins TRBV2 to TRBJ1-1; too little of a D gene remains to name it. This clonotype originated in an adult who was a healthcare worker with PCR-confirmed SARS-CoV-2 infection or an uninfected control (not recorded which). The sequenced DNA is TGTGCCAGCAGTGACTATCGGGCCGCGGTGGCTGAAGCTTTCTTT. It codes for CASSDYRAAVAEAFF.